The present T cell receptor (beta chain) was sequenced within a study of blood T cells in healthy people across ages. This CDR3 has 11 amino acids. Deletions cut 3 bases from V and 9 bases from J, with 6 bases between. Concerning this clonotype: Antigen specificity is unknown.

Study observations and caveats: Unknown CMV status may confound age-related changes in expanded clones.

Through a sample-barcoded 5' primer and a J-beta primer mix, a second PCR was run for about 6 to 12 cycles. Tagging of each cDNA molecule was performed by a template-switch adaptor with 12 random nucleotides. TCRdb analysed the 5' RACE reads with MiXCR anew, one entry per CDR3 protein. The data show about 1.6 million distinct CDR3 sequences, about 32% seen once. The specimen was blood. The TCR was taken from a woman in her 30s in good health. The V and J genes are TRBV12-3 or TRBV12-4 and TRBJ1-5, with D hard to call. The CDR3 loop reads CASSFEGPQHF. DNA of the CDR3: TGTGCCAGCAGTTTCGAAGGGCCCCAGCATTTT.